Included here is one T cell receptor beta chain sequence, with context. TCRdb's copy holds only in-frame clones and misses some; the assay was immunoSEQ multiplex PCR. The sample records about 28,000 clones, approximately 79% being singletons. The entry originates in a study of blood T cell repertoires in COVID-19. J was trimmed by 6 bases and V by 5 bases; bases with no gene match: 9. The CDR3 runs to 15 residues. Germline V gene lookup returns CDR1 MDHEN and CDR2 SYDVKM. The sample consisted of peripheral blood. This clonotype originated in a boy under 10 years old with active or convalescent COVID-19. The V call is TRBV28, the J call TRBJ1-4; 7 nucleotides line up with TRBD1. CDR3 loop: CASSPRTGGDEKLFF. The CDR3 DNA is TGTGCCAGCAGTCCCCGGACAGGTGGGGATGAAAAACTGTTTTTT.